The 7 T cell receptor beta chains below were found in one sample sequenced in a study. TCRdb re-called the 5' RACE reads through MiXCR, storing one row per CDR3 protein. This sample yields roughly 69,000 distinct CDR3 sequences, of which under 25% are seen a single time; 2.9% belongs to the top ten. The sample consisted of memory CD4+ T cells sorted from a lymph node. Subset meaning: memory CD4+ T cells, CD4+CD45RO+CD25-. These receptors were taken from a female donor with breast cancer.

Ten or more counts support this clonotype. V usage is TRBV7-2 and J usage is TRBJ2-5; D assignment may be TRBD1 or TRBD2 (5 bases each). The CDR3 is 17 residues long. Trimming pared 4 bases from V and 2 bases from J, leaving 20 bases between. CDR1 is SGHTA and CDR2 is FQGNSA in the germline V gene. CDR3 nucleotide sequence: TGTGCCAGCAGCTCCTATCGGTTTAGAGGGGCTCAAGAGACCCAGTACTTC. This translates into CASSSYRFRGAQETQYF.

A few counts support this clonotype. The chain links TRBV11-2 to TRBJ2-7; D remains ambiguous. This CDR3 has 17 amino acids. Germline assignment: CDR1 SGHAT and CDR2 FQNNGV. V was cut by 4 bases and J by 2 bases, with 21 bases left in between. Written as DNA, the CDR3 is TGTGCCAGCAGCTCTCTGATTGGACGTCGCGAAACCTACGAGCAGTACTTC. This translates into CASSSLIGRRETYEQYF.

The V call is TRBV18, the J call TRBJ2-3, with 7 bases aligning to TRBD2. The germline CDR1 and CDR2 sequences are KGHSH and LQKENI. The CDR3 totals 17 residues. J was trimmed by 0 bases and V by 3 bases; bases with no gene match: 9. CDR3 amino acids: CASSPTRPSGSTDTQYF. Written as DNA, the CDR3 is TGTGCCAGCTCACCGACCCGGCCTAGCGGTAGCACAGATACGCAGTATTTT.

Details on this clonotype: The CDR3 end shows no conserved phenylalanine or tryptophan, and so a read error is likely. This chain uses TRBV7-9 with TRBJ1-2; 10 nucleotides match TRBD1. Germline trimming cut 3 bases from V and 8 bases from J; bases unmatched to any gene: 0. The CDR3 loop spans 12 amino acids. CDR1 and CDR2 from the germline V gene are SEHNR and FQNEAQ (reference sequence). The CDR3 DNA reads as TGTGCCAGCAGCTTGACAGGGGGCGGCTACACCTGC. Residues: CASSLTGGGYTC.

This clonotype was picked up a small number of times. The chain carries TRBV20-1 and TRBJ2-5; D may be TRBD2 (5 bases). Germline lookup yields CDR1 DFQATT and CDR2 SNEGSKA (reference sequence). The CDR3 covers 14 residues. V lost 5 bases and J lost 4, with 17 bases in between. Here the CDR3 reads CSAGNARELETQYF. In DNA form, the CDR3 reads TGCAGTGCTGGGAATGCGAGGGAGTTAGAGACCCAGTACTTC.

The chain joins TRBV19 to TRBJ1-1, with a tentative D call TRBD1 (5 bases). Trimming took off 5 bases at V and 0 bases at J, with 16 bases between the two ends. Germline CDR1 is LNHDA and CDR2 is SQIVND (reference sequence). CDR3 size: 16 residues. Written as DNA, the CDR3 is TGTGCCAGTAGTCCCGTGGCAGGGCTTATGAACACTGAAGCTTTCTTT. Its protein product is CASSPVAGLMNTEAFF.

On this clonotype itself: In this CDR3 the conserved last residue, phenylalanine or tryptophan, is missing, so a read error is likely. The chain has TRBV9 and TRBJ2-7; TRBD2 matches 7 bases. CDR1 is SGDLS, CDR2 YYNGEE, per germline. V was clipped by 1 base and J by 7 bases; unmatched bases: 5. This CDR3 spans 13 amino acids. The CDR3 spells CASSVILANEQYI. The CDR3 DNA is TGTGCCAGCAGCGTAATACTAGCGAATGAGCAGTACATC.